This T cell receptor beta chain came from a study of blood T cell repertoires in COVID-19. On the study more broadly: Samples taken during acute and convalescent COVID-19 were collected in the United States, Italy and Spain. From T cells, B-cell-depleted T cells, or PBMCs came the material, which was cDNA or gDNA.

CDR1 and CDR2 (germline): MNHEY, SVGAGI. Trimming stripped 6 bases from V and 2 bases from J, with 14 bases between. The CDR3 spans 14 residues. Source study methods: Reference gene primer amplification gave estimated nucleated cell counts. This table comes from immunoSEQ multiplex PCR, and its TCRdb copy is limited to in-frame clones, with some not included. V, J and clone size derive from that table, while D and trimming were established from the DNA sequence. There are some 41,000 clones in the sample; nearly 85% occur only once, and approximately 8% lies in the top ten. The source material was peripheral blood. This TCR came from an elderly man in a cohort sampled during active COVID-19. The chain joins TRBV6-5 to TRBJ2-7; possibly TRBD1 for D (6 bases). The CDR3 spells CASSRTVPAYEQYF. In DNA form, the CDR3 reads TGTGCCAGCAGCCGGACAGTTCCAGCCTACGAGCAGTACTTC.